The clone carrying this TCR beta chain was seen at least ten times. Its matching antigen is unknown. This sample's TCRbeta library carried unique molecular identifier barcodes. MiXCR was run by TCRdb on the PCR reads, yielding one entry per CDR3 protein. The sample carries some 80,000 distinct CDR3 sequences, approximately 18% recorded once. This sample is drawn from a study of T-cell reconstitution after alpha-beta-depleted transplantation in children. Whole-study findings and limits: Several hundred graft clones that had expanded were reportedly the source of alpha-beta T cells about two months after transplant. From surviving recipient T cells and thymic progenitors came the high day-60 TCRbeta diversity observed in some patients. T-cell numbers and diversity, one year after transplant, stemmed largely from T cells that were newly produced.

The CDR3 has 12 amino acids. The V and J ends lost 6 bases and 2 bases respectively, with 6 bases between them. The germline CDR1 and CDR2 sequences are SGHNT and YENEEA. The gene calls are TRBV11-3 and TRBJ2-3, with D unresolved. Source: PBMCs, mostly from graft donor cells, taken 360 days after TCRalphabeta/CD19-depleted stem cell transplant. The sequence came from a male patient between 2 and 10 years old who had a stem cell transplant for acute lymphoblastic leukemia, so the T cells may come from the graft donor. Written as DNA, the CDR3 is TGTGCCAGCAGTTCCCACACAGATACGCAGTATTTT. As protein: CASSSHTDTQYF.